Shown below are 24 T cell receptor beta chains from a single sample sequenced in a study of tumor-infiltrating lymphocytes in primary liver carcinoma. A constant-region primer served to make TCR beta cDNA from 500 to 550 ng total RNA. Employing slightly modified ARM-PCR, three nested multiplex PCR rounds were run, and these gave rise to the TCR beta libraries. It was with TRBV1-TRBV30 forward primers and a C-beta reverse primer that the first two PCR rounds were run, at around 10 cycles each. TCRdb recomputed calls from the multiplex PCR reads with MiXCR, one row per CDR3 protein. The sample shows fewer than 350,000 distinct CDR3 sequences, 65% of them seen only once. The source of the blood RNA was unsorted whole blood, and germline DNA was extracted as well. Sequenced: peripheral blood. The source of these receptors is a middle-aged man with primary liver carcinoma and hepatitis B virus infection.

The CDR3 region has the DNA TGTGCCAGCAGCCGAGACTATCCAGGGGGGAGCACTGAAGCTTTCTTT. It yields the protein CASSRDYPGGSTEAFF. J is TRBJ1-1 and V is TRBV5-4, with 7 bases identical to TRBD1. Germline CDR1 and CDR2: SGHNT and YYREEE (reference sequence). The CDR3 is 16 amino acids. The trim removed 4 bases at V and 4 bases at J, leaving 13 bases unmatched.

This clonotype was picked up many times. The rearrangement joins TRBV6-5 to TRBJ1-1, with D uncertain. CDR3 length equals 13 residues. V dropped 4 bases and J dropped 8 bases, with 14 bases sitting between them. Per the germline V gene, CDR1 is MNHEY and CDR2 is SVGAGI. The CDR3: CASSFAAVGEAFF. CDR3 DNA sequence: TGTGCCAGCAGTTTCGCGGCCGTCGGGGAAGCTTTCTTT.

In the case of this clonotype: This is likely a read error, given that the CDR3 carries no conserved phenylalanine or tryptophan at its end. The chain has TRBV4-1 and TRBJ2-2; TRBD2 aligns across 10 bases. The CDR3 covers 19 residues. The ends lost 3 bases at V and 2 bases at J; junction bases unmatched: 12. The germline V gene encodes CDR1 MGHRA and CDR2 YSYEKL. CDR3 nucleotides: TGCGCCAGCAGCCATGAACCACCTAGCGGGAGCGTTAACACCGGGGAGCTGTTTTTA. Amino acid sequence: CASSHEPPSGSVNTGELFL.

In this sample, this clonotype turned up a few times. The junction shows a germline mismatch at one end, possibly a read error. The chain combines TRBV12-3 or TRBV12-4 with TRBJ2-2; tentatively, D is TRBD1 or TRBD2 (5 bases each). The length of the CDR3 is 16 residues. This CDR3 is CASSLASGLGTGEPFF. Written as DNA, the CDR3 is TGTGCCAGCAGTTTAGCGTCAGGGCTGGGGACCGGGGAGCCGTTTTTT.

Concerning this clonotype itself: Possible read error: a much larger clone is one base away. The chain carries TRBV29-1 and TRBJ1-2; the D gene is possibly TRBD1 (5 bases). CDR3 size: 14 residues. Germline loops: CDR1 SQVTM, CDR2 ANQGSEA. Here the CDR3 reads CSVEGDRTNYGYIF. The DNA of the CDR3 is TGCAGCGTTGAAGGGGACCGCACTAACTATGGCTACATCTTC.

Of note for this clonotype: An end of the junction does not agree with germline; a read error may underlie this. As DNA, the CDR3 is TGTAACGTCCCTAGCGGGAGTCTTGAGCAGTTCTTC. Its translation is CNVPSGSLEQFF. The V gene is TRBV29-1, the J gene TRBJ2-1, with TRBD2 matching 10 bases. The germline V gene encodes CDR1 SQVTM and CDR2 ANQGSEA. CDR3 length: 12 residues.

Worth noting for this clonotype: A read error is possible here, since a much larger clone lies one base away. CDR3 nucleotide sequence: TGTGCCAGCAGCCAAACTCCCAAGGGGGGTCCCCACTTT. As protein: CASSQTPKGGPHF. This chain joins TRBV4-2 and TRBJ1-6; a possible D gene is TRBD1 (6 bases). Germline CDR1 LGHNA, CDR2 YNFKEQ. Trimming left V 2 bases short and J 18 bases short, with 17 bases between. The CDR3 extends over 13 amino acids.

As for this clonotype: One end of the junction does not line up with germline, which may come from a read error. The chain couples TRBV11-3 to TRBJ2-3; 9 nucleotides align to TRBD2. The CDR3 contains 14 residues. Per germline, CDR1 SGHNT and CDR2 YENEEA. This chain's CDR3 is CDGSRTSESDTQYF. The CDR3 DNA reads TGTGACGGCAGCAGGACTAGCGAGTCAGATACACAGTATTTT. Full variable domain (missing parts from reference TRBV11-3 and TRBJ2-3): EAGVVQSPRYKIIEKKQPVAFWCNPISGHNTLYWYLQNLGQGPELLIRYENEEAVDDSQLPKDRFSAERLKGVDSTLKIQPAELGDSAVYLCDGSRTSESDTQYFGPGTRLTVL.

This clonotype showed up many times. The chain links TRBV29-1 to TRBJ2-3; D ambiguous. The CDR3 is made up of 12 amino acids. In germline, CDR1 is SQVTM, CDR2 ANQGSEA. V lost 5 bases and J lost 1, with 7 bases in between. CDR3 amino acids: CSVPQGTDTQYF. CDR3 DNA: TGCAGCGTTCCACAAGGCACAGATACGCAGTATTTT.

Concerning this clonotype: The junction departs from germline at one end; a sequencing error may be responsible. This chain connects TRBV6-2 or TRBV6-3 to TRBJ2-7; 7 bases line up with TRBD1. The CDR3 spans 14 residues. Per germline, CDR1 MNHEY and CDR2 SVGEGT. DNA of the CDR3: TGTGCCAGCGGTTACTCCGAGACAGGGAGTGGGCGGTACTTC. Protein sequence: CASGYSETGSGRYF.

The table lists this clonotype with many counts. CDR3 in amino acids: CASSQLAGDYNEQFF. The CDR3 nucleotides are TGTGCCAGCAGCCAGCTAGCGGGTGACTACAATGAGCAGTTCTTC. The chain recombines TRBV14 with TRBJ2-1; TRBD2 agrees at 8 bases. The CDR3 consists of 15 residues. The trim removed 3 bases at V and 3 bases at J, leaving 4 bases unmatched. In germline, CDR1 is SGHDN, CDR2 FVKESK.

To note about this clonotype: This CDR3 fails to terminate in the conserved phenylalanine or tryptophan, so it likely reflects a read error. CDR3 DNA: TGTGCCAGCAGCACAGGACCTGAGCGAGAGCAGTACTCC. The encoded protein is CASSTGPEREQYS. This chain joins TRBV9 and TRBJ2-7; weak D call: TRBD1 (5 bases). CDR1 and CDR2 from the germline V gene are SGDLS and YYNGEE. Between the trimmed V and J ends, which lost 4 bases and 7 bases, there was a span of 15 bases. CDR3 length equals 13 residues.

This clonotype appeared a few times. The chain uses TRBV7-8 and TRBJ2-5; 10 nucleotides agree with TRBD2. The CDR3 runs 15 residues. V shed 5 bases and J 1 base; nucleotides not matched to a gene: 4. From germline, CDR1 is SGHVS and CDR2 FQNEAQ. CDR3 DNA sequence: TGTGCCAGCAGCCCAGGACTAGCGGCCCAAGAGACCCAGTACTTC. This sequence encodes CASSPGLAAQETQYF.

CDR3 DNA: TGTGCCAGCAGTGTGGTTTCGAGTTCACCCCTCCACTTT. Encoded protein: CASSVVSSSPLHF. The chain couples TRBV6-1 to TRBJ1-6, with D hard to call. V lost 4 bases and J 9 bases, leaving 10 bases between the germline ends. This CDR3 region has 13 residues. Looked up from germline, CDR1 is MNHNS and CDR2 is SASEGT.

The gene calls are TRBV29-1 and TRBJ2-3; the D is unclear. The CDR3 loop spans 12 amino acids. Germline values: CDR1 SQVTM, CDR2 ANQGSEA. The germline V and J ends were trimmed by 5 bases and 5 bases, with 11 bases remaining between them. The CDR3 loop reads CSVPPSIDTQYF. Written as DNA, the CDR3 is TGCAGCGTTCCCCCTTCCATAGATACGCAGTATTTT.

This clonotype was observed a few times. The chain is built from TRBV28 and TRBJ2-6, with TRBD1 identical over 10 bases. This CDR3 has 15 residues. Unmatched junction bases numbered 2, after V lost 6 bases and J lost 3 bases. Germline CDR1 reads MDHEN; CDR2 reads SYDVKM. The CDR3, as DNA: TGTGCCAGCAGCGACAGGGGGCTTGGGGCCAACGTCCTGACTTTC. Its protein product is CASSDRGLGANVLTF.

Notes on this clonotype: A read error may be the cause here, since a much bigger clone is one base away. This chain joins TRBV28 and TRBJ2-3; 10 bases line up with TRBD2. Germline-derived CDR1 and CDR2 are MDHEN and SYDVKM. V dropped 11 bases and J dropped 0; count of bases not matched to a gene: 11. This CDR3 has 16 residues. The CDR3 bases are TGTGCCTGCCTGGGAGGAGCGGGAGGGAGCACAGATACGCAGTATTTT. It yields the protein CACLGGAGGSTDTQYF.

About this clonotype itself: Just one base apart from a much larger clone, this may be a read error. The chain combines TRBV6-1 with TRBJ1-1; no reliable D call. CDR1 MNHNS and CDR2 SASEGT come from the germline V gene. The CDR3 consists of 15 residues. The V end was cut by 4 bases, the J end by 4 bases, with 16 bases between. CDR3 sequence: CASSGRQAWRTEAFF. The CDR3 DNA is TGTGCCAGCAGTGGACGCCAGGCGTGGCGCACTGAAGCTTTCTTT.

Turning to this clonotype: One end of the junction fails to match germline, which may point to a read error. This chain connects TRBV12-3 or TRBV12-4 to TRBJ2-1; 9 nucleotides line up with TRBD1. The length of the CDR3 is 15 residues. In DNA form, the CDR3 reads TGTGCCAGCAGCCCCCCGGGACAGGGTTACAGTGAGCAGTTCTTC. This gives the protein CASSPPGQGYSEQFF.

Worth noting for this clonotype: The junction differs from germline at one of its ends, possibly a read error. The chain links TRBV10-3 to TRBJ2-1; D is perhaps TRBD1 (6 bases). The CDR3 length is 15 residues. Per the germline V gene, CDR1 is ENHRY and CDR2 is SYGVKD. For the CDR3, the DNA is TGTGCCATCTGTGAGTCTCGGGACATATACAATGAGCAGTTCTTC. Its translation: CAICESRDIYNEQFF.

On this clonotype itself: A much bigger clone sits one base away, suggesting this may be a read error. The chain couples TRBV4-1 to TRBJ2-3, with a weak D call TRBD2 (5 bases). V was trimmed by 3 bases and J by 7 bases, leaving 14 bases between them. The germline CDR1 and CDR2 sequences are MGHRA and YSYEKL. The CDR3 totals 14 residues. The CDR3 nucleotides are TGCGCCAGCAGCCACCGAGGGCCCGGACATACGCAGTATTTT. Its translation is CASSHRGPGHTQYF.

To note about this clonotype: Germline is not matched at one junction end, which may reflect a read error. The chain couples TRBV11-2 to TRBJ1-1; D is undetermined. CDR1 is SGHAT and CDR2 is FQNNGV in the germline V gene. The CDR3 runs 13 residues. The chain's CDR3 is CVSSISGWTEAFF. DNA for the CDR3: TGTGTCAGCAGCATCAGCGGGTGGACTGAAGCTTTCTTT.

Regarding this clonotype: One junction end disagrees with the germline gene, perhaps due to a read error. This chain connects TRBV6-2 or TRBV6-3 to TRBJ2-7; no firm D call. This CDR3 is built from 13 residues. CDR1 is MNHEY and CDR2 is SVGEGT in the germline V gene. DNA of the CDR3: TGTGTCAGCAAAGGCGCGGACCGCTACGAGCAGTGCTTC. This sequence encodes CVSKGADRYEQCF.

With regard to this clonotype: This could be a read error, since a much larger clone is one nucleotide away. V gene TRBV6-6 combines with J gene TRBJ2-7, with TRBD2 identical over 9 bases. This CDR3 has 14 amino acids. V was clipped by 10 bases and J by 4 bases; unmatched bases: 11. CDR1 and CDR2 (germline): MNHNY, SVGAGI (reference sequence). The CDR3 DNA reads as TGTGCCAACAGGAACGCGGCGGGAGGGTACGAGCAGTACTTC. It encodes CANRNAAGGYEQYF.